This is a list of T cell receptor beta chains from one sample in a study of blood T cell repertoires in COVID-19. Profiling relied on immunoSEQ multiplex PCR, and the TCRdb table lists in-frame clones only, not all of them. The sample has some 300,000 clones, 88% seen once. Specimen: PBMCs or T cells enriched from blood (not recorded which). The receptors shown here come from a woman in her 30s who had recovered from COVID-19. Each CDR3 is given with its conserved first and last residue. The order of the fields is J gene, V gene, D gene, clone size, CDR3 protein, CDR3 DNA. D genes are given only for firm matches. Clone size is given for some rows only: seen once, a few or many times, or a class if the clone is expanded.

j_call: TRBJ1-1; v_call: TRBV4-1; d_call: TRBD1; clone_size: -; cdr3_aa: CASSPTWPGTGSKAFF; cdr3_nt: TGCGCCAGCAGCCCAACGTGGCCCGGGACAGGGAGTAAGGCTTTCTTT
j_call: TRBJ2-5; v_call: TRBV2; d_call: -; clone_size: -; cdr3_aa: CATLARTQYF; cdr3_nt: TGTGCCACCCTAGCTAGGACCCAGTACTTC
j_call: TRBJ2-7; v_call: TRBV28; d_call: TRBD2; clone_size: -; cdr3_aa: CASRLAGRIYEQYF; cdr3_nt: TGTGCCAGCAGACTAGCGGGGAGGATTTACGAGCAGTACTTC
j_call: TRBJ1-5; v_call: TRBV14; d_call: -; clone_size: -; cdr3_aa: CASSQGGSNQPQHF; cdr3_nt: TGTGCCAGCAGCCAGGGAGGAAGCAATCAGCCCCAGCATTTT
j_call: TRBJ2-1; v_call: TRBV27; d_call: TRBD2; clone_size: -; cdr3_aa: CASSQFWGRASHEQFF; cdr3_nt: TGTGCCAGCAGCCAATTTTGGGGGAGGGCCTCGCATGAGCAGTTCTTC
j_call: TRBJ2-1; v_call: TRBV18; d_call: -; clone_size: -; cdr3_aa: CASSPNYEQFF; cdr3_nt: TGTGCCAGCTCACCAAACTATGAGCAGTTCTTC
j_call: TRBJ1-2; v_call: TRBV27; d_call: TRBD1; clone_size: -; cdr3_aa: CASSPAGGTGVYYGYTF; cdr3_nt: TGTGCCAGCAGCCCTGCTGGCGGGACAGGGGTATACTATGGCTACACCTTC
j_call: TRBJ1-6; v_call: TRBV30; d_call: -; clone_size: -; cdr3_aa: CAWTQEGGVTYNSPLHF; cdr3_nt: TGTGCCTGGACCCAGGAGGGGGGGGTTACCTATAATTCACCCCTCCACTTT
j_call: TRBJ1-1; v_call: TRBV7-9; d_call: -; clone_size: -; cdr3_aa: CASSLTGNTEAFF; cdr3_nt: TGTGCCAGCAGCCTGACAGGCAACACTGAAGCTTTCTTT
j_call: TRBJ1-2; v_call: TRBV29-1; d_call: -; clone_size: -; cdr3_aa: CSVEPGGLEDYGYTF; cdr3_nt: TGCAGCGTTGAGCCGGGGGGCCTGGAAGACTATGGCTACACCTTC
j_call: TRBJ2-2; v_call: TRBV6-2/TRBV6-3; d_call: -; clone_size: -; cdr3_aa: CASSSGGIGGELFF; cdr3_nt: TGTGCCAGCAGTAGTGGGGGGATCGGCGGGGAGCTGTTTTTT
j_call: TRBJ2-1; v_call: TRBV29-1; d_call: TRBD2; clone_size: -; cdr3_aa: CSVAASGGFWDEQFF; cdr3_nt: TGCAGCGTTGCGGCTAGCGGGGGGTTTTGGGATGAGCAGTTCTTC
j_call: TRBJ1-1; v_call: TRBV13; d_call: -; clone_size: -; cdr3_aa: CASSLSGTEAFF; cdr3_nt: TGTGCCAGCAGCTTAAGCGGGACTGAAGCTTTCTTT
j_call: TRBJ1-2; v_call: TRBV29-1; d_call: -; clone_size: once; cdr3_aa: CSVEMYQNYGYTF; cdr3_nt: TGCAGCGTTGAAATGTACCAGAACTATGGCTACACCTTC
j_call: TRBJ2-6; v_call: TRBV18; d_call: -; clone_size: -; cdr3_aa: CASSPLVTEGSGANVLTF; cdr3_nt: TGTGCCAGCTCACCACTGGTTACGGAGGGCTCTGGGGCCAACGTCCTGACTTTC
j_call: TRBJ1-1; v_call: TRBV28; d_call: -; clone_size: once; cdr3_aa: CASSLLSQNTEAFF; cdr3_nt: TGTGCCAGCAGTCTCTTGAGCCAGAACACTGAAGCTTTCTTT
j_call: TRBJ1-4; v_call: TRBV6-5; d_call: TRBD1; clone_size: -; cdr3_aa: CASSNRGTNEKLFF; cdr3_nt: TGTGCCAGCAGTAACAGGGGAACTAATGAAAAACTGTTTTTT
j_call: TRBJ1-6; v_call: TRBV7-8; d_call: -; clone_size: -; cdr3_aa: CASSLEHRAPNSPLHF; cdr3_nt: TGTGCCAGCAGCTTAGAACACAGGGCCCCTAATTCACCCCTCCACTTT
j_call: TRBJ2-7; v_call: TRBV28; d_call: -; clone_size: -; cdr3_aa: CASSFEGSSYEQYF; cdr3_nt: TGTGCCAGCAGTTTCGAAGGGAGCTCCTACGAGCAGTACTTC
j_call: TRBJ1-2; v_call: TRBV6-5; d_call: -; clone_size: -; cdr3_aa: CASSYGGDSYGYTF; cdr3_nt: TGTGCCAGCAGTTATGGGGGCGATTCCTATGGCTACACCTTC
j_call: TRBJ2-1; v_call: TRBV28; d_call: TRBD2; clone_size: -; cdr3_aa: CASSLYSGRIPLYNEQFF; cdr3_nt: TGTGCCAGCAGTTTATATAGCGGGAGGATCCCGTTGTACAATGAGCAGTTCTTC
j_call: TRBJ2-3; v_call: TRBV28; d_call: -; clone_size: -; cdr3_aa: CASSLRLRADAQYF; cdr3_nt: TGTGCCAGCAGTTTACGACTAAGGGCAGATGCGCAGTATTTT
j_call: TRBJ1-1; v_call: TRBV4-3; d_call: -; clone_size: -; cdr3_aa: CASSPRAGWTEAFF; cdr3_nt: TGCGCCAGCAGCCCGAGGGCCGGGTGGACTGAAGCTTTCTTT
j_call: TRBJ1-1; v_call: TRBV5-1; d_call: -; clone_size: -; cdr3_aa: CASSPVDGANTEAFF; cdr3_nt: TGCGCCAGCAGCCCGGTAGATGGGGCGAACACTGAAGCTTTCTTT
j_call: TRBJ1-4; v_call: TRBV28; d_call: -; clone_size: -; cdr3_aa: CASFPSTNEKLFF; cdr3_nt: TGTGCCAGCTTTCCCTCAACTAATGAAAAACTGTTTTTT
j_call: TRBJ1-2; v_call: TRBV28; d_call: -; clone_size: -; cdr3_aa: CASSHASTATYGYTF; cdr3_nt: TGTGCCAGCAGCCATGCCTCGACAGCAACCTATGGCTACACCTTC
j_call: TRBJ2-7; v_call: TRBV2; d_call: TRBD2; clone_size: -; cdr3_aa: CASRLPGLGTYEQYF; cdr3_nt: TGTGCCAGCAGGCTTCCGGGACTAGGGACCTACGAGCAGTACTTC
j_call: TRBJ2-1; v_call: TRBV9; d_call: -; clone_size: -; cdr3_aa: CASSVRDFNEQFF; cdr3_nt: TGTGCCAGCAGCGTAAGGGACTTTAATGAGCAGTTCTTC
j_call: TRBJ2-3; v_call: TRBV6-2/TRBV6-3; d_call: -; clone_size: once; cdr3_aa: CASSYRSSTDTQYF; cdr3_nt: TGTGCCAGCAGTTATAGATCCTCCACAGATACGCAGTATTTT
j_call: TRBJ2-7; v_call: TRBV28; d_call: TRBD1; clone_size: -; cdr3_aa: CASSPPTGMSYEQYF; cdr3_nt: TGTGCCAGCAGTCCCCCGACAGGGATGAGCTACGAGCAGTACTTC
j_call: TRBJ1-5; v_call: TRBV7-8; d_call: TRBD1; clone_size: -; cdr3_aa: CASSLGGGSRQPQHF; cdr3_nt: TGTGCCAGCAGCTTAGGAGGGGGCAGTCGTCAGCCCCAGCATTTT
j_call: TRBJ2-5; v_call: TRBV15; d_call: TRBD2; clone_size: -; cdr3_aa: CATSRVREGSETQYF; cdr3_nt: TGTGCCACCAGCAGAGTACGGGAGGGCTCAGAGACCCAGTACTTC
j_call: TRBJ2-1; v_call: TRBV24-1; d_call: -; clone_size: once; cdr3_aa: CATSDGNPNNEQFF; cdr3_nt: TGTGCCACCAGTGATGGCAACCCGAACAATGAGCAGTTCTTC
j_call: TRBJ1-6; v_call: TRBV5-6; d_call: -; clone_size: -; cdr3_aa: CASSLVGASTALHF; cdr3_nt: TGTGCCAGCAGCTTGGTCGGCGCCTCGACTGCCCTCCACTTT
j_call: TRBJ2-7; v_call: TRBV30; d_call: -; clone_size: -; cdr3_aa: CAWRRVSGTPRYEQYF; cdr3_nt: TGTGCCTGGAGAAGGGTTTCCGGGACACCTCGCTACGAGCAGTACTTC
j_call: TRBJ1-1; v_call: TRBV4-1; d_call: TRBD1; clone_size: -; cdr3_aa: CASSQAILGTGNTEAFF; cdr3_nt: TGCGCCAGCAGCCAAGCCATTCTCGGGACAGGGAACACTGAAGCTTTCTTT
j_call: TRBJ1-6; v_call: TRBV19; d_call: -; clone_size: -; cdr3_aa: CASQARTGLPNSPLHF; cdr3_nt: TGTGCCAGCCAAGCCCGTACGGGACTCCCGAATTCACCCCTCCACTTT
j_call: TRBJ2-7; v_call: TRBV6-1; d_call: TRBD2; clone_size: few; cdr3_aa: CASSEASGSSYEQYF; cdr3_nt: TGTGCCAGCAGTGAAGCGAGCGGGAGCTCCTACGAGCAGTACTTC
j_call: TRBJ2-2; v_call: TRBV5-1; d_call: -; clone_size: -; cdr3_aa: CASSFYGSGHPNTGELFF; cdr3_nt: TGCGCCAGCAGCTTCTATGGATCGGGACACCCGAACACCGGGGAGCTGTTTTTT
j_call: TRBJ1-2; v_call: TRBV4-1; d_call: -; clone_size: -; cdr3_aa: CASSQEGTTYGYTF; cdr3_nt: TGCGCCAGCAGCCAAGAGGGGACAACGTATGGCTACACCTTC
j_call: TRBJ2-5; v_call: TRBV28; d_call: TRBD2; clone_size: -; cdr3_aa: CASSHPSGTSLIQYQETQYF; cdr3_nt: TGTGCCAGCAGCCACCCCTCCGGGACTAGCCTCATCCAGTACCAAGAGACCCAGTACTTC
j_call: TRBJ2-1; v_call: TRBV19; d_call: -; clone_size: -; cdr3_aa: CASNPWAGVRDNEQFF; cdr3_nt: TGTGCCAGTAACCCGTGGGCAGGGGTGAGGGACAATGAGCAGTTCTTC
j_call: TRBJ2-2; v_call: TRBV3-1/TRBV3-2; d_call: TRBD1; clone_size: once; cdr3_aa: CASSATRGLSRTGELFF; cdr3_nt: TGTGCCAGCAGCGCAACCAGGGGGCTGTCAAGAACCGGGGAGCTGTTTTTT
j_call: TRBJ1-1; v_call: TRBV7-3; d_call: -; clone_size: -; cdr3_aa: CASSTNPSGEAFF; cdr3_nt: TGTGCCAGCAGCACGAACCCCTCAGGTGAAGCTTTCTTT
j_call: TRBJ2-1; v_call: TRBV25-1; d_call: -; clone_size: -; cdr3_aa: CASSDRSRRRGGEQFF; cdr3_nt: TGTGCCAGCAGTGATCGAAGTCGGCGGCGGGGTGGTGAGCAGTTCTTC
j_call: TRBJ1-6; v_call: TRBV7-3; d_call: TRBD1; clone_size: -; cdr3_aa: CASRDSGNSPLHF; cdr3_nt: TGTGCCAGTCGGGACAGCGGTAATTCACCCCTCCACTTT
j_call: TRBJ1-1; v_call: TRBV5-5; d_call: -; clone_size: once; cdr3_aa: CASSLQGMNTEAFF; cdr3_nt: TGTGCCAGCAGCTTACAGGGCATGAACACTGAAGCTTTCTTT
j_call: TRBJ2-1; v_call: TRBV19; d_call: -; clone_size: few; cdr3_aa: CASRGQGGWSEQFF; cdr3_nt: TGTGCCAGTCGAGGACAAGGAGGGTGGAGTGAGCAGTTCTTC
j_call: TRBJ2-7; v_call: TRBV7-9; d_call: -; clone_size: once; cdr3_aa: CASSFTSYEQYF; cdr3_nt: TGTGCCAGCAGCTTCACGAGCTACGAGCAGTACTTC
j_call: TRBJ2-3; v_call: TRBV20-1; d_call: -; clone_size: -; cdr3_aa: CSAREDTQYF; cdr3_nt: TGCAGTGCTAGGGAGGATACGCAGTATTTT
j_call: TRBJ2-7; v_call: TRBV29-1; d_call: TRBD1; clone_size: -; cdr3_aa: CSVEDVKGAYEQYF; cdr3_nt: TGCAGCGTTGAAGATGTAAAGGGGGCTTACGAGCAGTACTTC
j_call: TRBJ1-5; v_call: TRBV19; d_call: -; clone_size: -; cdr3_aa: CASPHQPQHF; cdr3_nt: TGTGCCAGCCCTCATCAGCCCCAGCATTTT
j_call: TRBJ1-1; v_call: TRBV5-1; d_call: -; clone_size: -; cdr3_aa: CASSFSQETEAFF; cdr3_nt: TGCGCCAGCAGCTTCTCTCAAGAGACTGAAGCTTTCTTT